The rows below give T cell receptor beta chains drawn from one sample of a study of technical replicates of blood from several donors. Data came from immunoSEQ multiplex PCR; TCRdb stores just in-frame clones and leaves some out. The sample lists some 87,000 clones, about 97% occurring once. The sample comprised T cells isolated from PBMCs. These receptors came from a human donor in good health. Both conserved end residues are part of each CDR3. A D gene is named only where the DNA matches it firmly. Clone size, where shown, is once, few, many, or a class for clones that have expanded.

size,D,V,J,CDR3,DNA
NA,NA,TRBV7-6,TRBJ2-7,CASSSGGKAATVYEQYF,TGTGCCAGCAGCTCCGGGGGTAAAGCGGCGACGGTCTACGAGCAGTACTTC
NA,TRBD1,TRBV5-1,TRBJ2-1,CASSSDRVSYNEQFF,TGCGCCAGCAGCTCGGACAGGGTCTCCTACAATGAGCAGTTCTTC
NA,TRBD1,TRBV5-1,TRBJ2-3,CASSGTGIADTQYF,TGCGCCAGTTCCGGGACAGGGATCGCAGATACGCAGTATTTT
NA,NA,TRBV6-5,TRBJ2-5,CASSHRDFQETQYF,TGTGCCAGCAGTCACCGGGACTTTCAAGAGACCCAGTACTTC
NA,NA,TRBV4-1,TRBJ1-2,CASSHDLEGYTF,TGCGCCAGCAGCCACGACTTGGAGGGCTACACCTTC
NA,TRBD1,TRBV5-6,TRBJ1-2,CASSRDRKINYGYTF,TGTGCCAGCAGCCGGGACAGAAAAATAAACTATGGCTACACCTTC
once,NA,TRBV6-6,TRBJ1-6,CASSDQGKHNSPLHF,TGTGCCAGCAGCGACCAGGGAAAACATAATTCACCCCTCCACTTT
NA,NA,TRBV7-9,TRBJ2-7,CASSLQFYEQYF,TGTGCCAGCAGCTTACAGTTCTACGAGCAGTACTTC
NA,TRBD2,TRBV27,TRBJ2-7,CASSLLAGGPSGEQYF,TGTGCCAGCAGTTTATTAGCGGGGGGGCCTTCAGGCGAGCAGTACTTC
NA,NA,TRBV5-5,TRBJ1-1,CASSFGAGNEAFF,TGTGCCAGCAGCTTTGGGGCGGGGAATGAAGCTTTCTTT
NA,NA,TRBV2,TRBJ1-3,CASTTGPGNTIYF,TGTGCCAGCACCACAGGGCCTGGAAACACCATATATTTT
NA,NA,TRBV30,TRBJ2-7,CAWSVDGYEQYF,TGTGCCTGGAGTGTAGACGGGTACGAGCAGTACTTC
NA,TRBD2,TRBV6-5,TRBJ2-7,CASSYSIGGSHHEQYF,TGTGCCAGCAGTTACTCGATTGGCGGGAGTCACCACGAGCAGTACTTC
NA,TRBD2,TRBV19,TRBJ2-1,CASSPRLALYNEQFF,TGTGCCAGTAGTCCTCGACTAGCCCTGTACAATGAGCAGTTCTTC
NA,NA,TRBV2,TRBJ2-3,CASVLDYRTDTQYF,TGTGCCAGTGTCCTGGACTACCGCACAGATACGCAGTATTTT
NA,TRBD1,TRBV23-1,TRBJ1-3,CASSPRDRRLSGNTIYF,TGCGCCAGCAGTCCCCGGGACAGGCGACTCTCTGGAAACACCATATATTTT
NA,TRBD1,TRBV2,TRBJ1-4,CASSWRQGINEKLFF,TGTGCCAGCTCGTGGAGACAGGGTATTAATGAAAAACTGTTTTTT
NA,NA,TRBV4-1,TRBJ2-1,CASSQEGREENEQFF,TGCGCCAGCAGCCAAGAGGGCAGGGAGGAGAATGAGCAGTTCTTC
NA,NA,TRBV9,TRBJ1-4,CASSVAAGTCLELFF,TGTGCCAGCAGCGTAGCGGCAGGGACTTGTCTGGAACTGTTTTTT
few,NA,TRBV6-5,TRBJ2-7,CASRYLQGGSYEQYF,TGTGCCAGCAGGTATCTGCAGGGAGGCTCGTACGAGCAGTACTTC
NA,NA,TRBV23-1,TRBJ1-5,CASSQSQIHQPQHF,TGCGCCAGCAGTCAGTCCCAGATACATCAGCCCCAGCATTTT
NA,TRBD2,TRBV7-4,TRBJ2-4,CASSLDGTSGRTKNIQYF,TGTGCCAGCAGCCTTGACGGTACTAGCGGGAGGACCAAAAACATTCAGTACTTC
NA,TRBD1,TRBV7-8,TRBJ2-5,CASSNDRAQETQYF,TGTGCCAGCAGCAATGACAGGGCCCAAGAGACCCAGTACTTC
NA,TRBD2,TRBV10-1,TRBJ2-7,CASSETSGSWANHEQYF,TGCGCCAGCAGTGAGACTAGCGGGAGTTGGGCCAACCACGAGCAGTACTTC
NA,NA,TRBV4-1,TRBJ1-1,CASSQEGADTEAFF,TGCGCCAGCAGCCAAGAGGGGGCGGACACTGAAGCTTTCTTT
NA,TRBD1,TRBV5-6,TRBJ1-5,CASSLGQGPNQPQHF,TGTGCCAGCAGCTTGGGACAGGGGCCCAATCAGCCCCAGCATTTT
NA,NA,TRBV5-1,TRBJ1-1,CASSFNSGGTEAFF,TGCGCCAGCAGCTTCAACTCTGGAGGCACTGAAGCTTTCTTT
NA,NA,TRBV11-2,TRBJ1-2,CASSPEGQGSYGYTF,TGTGCCAGCAGCCCCGAGGGGCAGGGGAGCTATGGCTACACCTTC
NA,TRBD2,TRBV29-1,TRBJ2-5,CSVDWEGWETQYF,TGCAGCGTTGATTGGGAGGGGTGGGAGACCCAGTACTTC
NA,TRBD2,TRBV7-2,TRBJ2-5,CASSPRTSGGTETQYF,TGTGCCAGCAGCCCAAGGACTAGCGGGGGGACCGAGACCCAGTACTTC
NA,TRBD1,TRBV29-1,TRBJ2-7,CSVNGQGNYEQYF,TGCAGCGTTAACGGACAGGGGAACTACGAGCAGTACTTC
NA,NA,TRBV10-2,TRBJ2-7,CASRGPTYEQYF,TGCGCCAGCAGGGGGCCCACTTACGAGCAGTACTTC
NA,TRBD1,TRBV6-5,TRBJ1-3,CASRQGVISGNTIYF,TGTGCCAGCCGGCAGGGGGTTATCTCTGGAAACACCATATATTTT
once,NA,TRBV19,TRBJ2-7,CASRKLSGLDYEQYF,TGTGCCAGTAGGAAACTTAGCGGCTTAGACTACGAGCAGTACTTC
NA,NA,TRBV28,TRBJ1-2,CASSLGTDYGYTF,TGTGCCAGCAGTTTAGGGACTGACTATGGCTACACCTTC
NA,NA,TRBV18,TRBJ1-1,CASSHGTEAFF,TGTGCCAGCTCACACGGGACTGAAGCTTTCTTT
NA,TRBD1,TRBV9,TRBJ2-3,CASSVLPRPGQGPDTQYF,TGTGCCAGCAGCGTTCTACCCCGACCGGGACAGGGCCCAGATACGCAGTATTTT
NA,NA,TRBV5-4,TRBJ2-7,CASMAEYEQYF,TGTGCCAGCATGGCAGAATACGAGCAGTACTTC
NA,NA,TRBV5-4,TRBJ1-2,CASSPGNFGYTF,TGTGCCAGCAGCCCGGGGAATTTTGGCTACACCTTC
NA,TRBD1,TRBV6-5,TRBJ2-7,CASSSSGTGAYEQYF,TGTGCCAGCAGTTCCTCCGGGACAGGGGCCTACGAGCAGTACTTC
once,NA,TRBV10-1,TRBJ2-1,CASSESTAAREDEQFF,TGCGCCAGCAGTGAGTCGACCGCCGCCAGGGAGGATGAGCAGTTCTTC
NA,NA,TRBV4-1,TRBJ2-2,CASSLATTGSGELFF,TGCGCCAGCAGCCTCGCCACGACGGGTTCCGGGGAGCTGTTTTTT
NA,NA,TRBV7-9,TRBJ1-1,CASSPARLHTEAFF,TGTGCCAGCAGCCCGGCCAGGTTACACACTGAAGCTTTCTTT
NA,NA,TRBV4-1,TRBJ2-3,CASSQEGVPSTDTQYF,TGCGCCAGCAGCCAAGAGGGAGTCCCTAGCACAGATACGCAGTATTTT
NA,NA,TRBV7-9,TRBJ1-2,CASSPTANYGYTF,TGTGCCAGCAGCCCCACAGCTAACTATGGCTACACCTTC
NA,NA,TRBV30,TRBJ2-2,CAWSVAGLTGELFF,TGTGCCTGGAGTGTGGCAGGGCTGACCGGGGAGCTGTTTTTT
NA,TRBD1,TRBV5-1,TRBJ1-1,CASSFGGQMNTEAFF,TGCGCCAGCAGCTTCGGGGGACAGATGAACACTGAAGCTTTCTTT
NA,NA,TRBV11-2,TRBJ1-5,CASTAGGDQPQHF,TGTGCCAGCACCGCGGGGGGAGACCAGCCCCAGCATTTT
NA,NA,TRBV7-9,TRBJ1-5,CASSGQDNQPQHF,TGTGCCAGCAGTGGACAAGACAATCAGCCCCAGCATTTT
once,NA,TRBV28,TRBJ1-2,CASSSSRQSNYGYTF,TGTGCCAGCAGTTCATCCCGACAGAGTAACTATGGCTACACCTTC
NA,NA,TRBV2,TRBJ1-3,CASSGRQATGNTIYF,TGTGCCAGCAGTGGACGGCAGGCGACTGGAAACACCATATATTTT
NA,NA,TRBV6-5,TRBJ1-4,CASSRLNEKLFF,TGTGCCAGCAGTCGTCTTAATGAAAAACTGTTTTTT
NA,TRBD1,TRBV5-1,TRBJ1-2,CASSFRDRGYGYTF,TGCGCCAGCAGCTTCCGGGACAGGGGATATGGCTACACCTTC
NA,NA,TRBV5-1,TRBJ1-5,CASSLRKHNQPQHF,TGCGCCAGCAGCTTGCGTAAGCACAATCAGCCCCAGCATTTT
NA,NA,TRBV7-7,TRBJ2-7,CASSATGGEQYF,TGTGCTAGCAGCGCCACTGGAGGGGAGCAGTACTTC
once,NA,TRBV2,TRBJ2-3,CASSVWRGGTDTQYF,TGTGCCAGCAGTGTGTGGAGGGGGGGGACAGATACGCAGTATTTT
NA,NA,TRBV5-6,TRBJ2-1,CASSSRGNEQFF,TGTGCCAGCAGCTCCAGAGGCAATGAGCAGTTCTTC
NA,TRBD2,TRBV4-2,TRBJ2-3,CASSQELAADTQYF,TGTGCCAGCAGCCAAGAACTAGCGGCAGATACGCAGTATTTT